The 22 T cell receptor beta chains presented below share a single source sample, sequenced in a study of blood T cell repertoires in COVID-19. The repertoire was sequenced with immunoSEQ multiplex PCR; TCRdb's copy has only in-frame clones and lacks some. This repertoire shows around 300,000 clones, approximately 88% found once; its top ten account for around 5%. Sequenced input: PBMCs or T cells enriched from blood (not recorded which). These receptors were taken from a man aged 30 to 45 who had recovered from COVID-19.

The chain combines TRBV19 with TRBJ1-2; D gene uncertain. CDR1 is LNHDA, CDR2 SQIVND, per germline (reference sequence). This CDR3 spans 8 amino acids. V dropped 11 bases and J dropped 5 bases, with 3 bases sitting between them. The CDR3 DNA reads as TGTGCCCCTTATGGCTACACCTTC. This translates into CAPYGYTF.

The chain employs TRBV5-1 and TRBJ2-2, with 8 nucleotides matching TRBD1. Germline values: CDR1 SGHRS, CDR2 YFSETQ. Trimming took 2 bases from V and 4 from J; bases not matched to a gene: 1. This CDR3 region has 14 residues. The CDR3: CASSFDRGTGELFF. In DNA form, the CDR3 reads TGCGCCAGCAGCTTCGACAGGGGCACCGGGGAGCTGTTTTTT. The whole variable domain, remainder taken from reference TRBV5-1 and TRBJ2-2, is KAGVTQTPRYLIKTRGQQVTLSCSPISGHRSVSWYQQTPGQGLQFLFEYFSETQRNKGNFPGRFSGRQFSNSRSEMNVSTLELGDSALYLCASSFDRGTGELFFGEGSRLTVL.

The chain is built from TRBV29-1 and TRBJ1-5, with 10 nucleotides matching TRBD1. The CDR3 has 13 amino acids. V lost 5 bases to trimming and J lost 7 bases; unmatched junction nucleotides: 5. The germline V gene has CDR1 SQVTM and CDR2 ANQGSEA. The DNA for the CDR3 is TGCAGCGTTTCGACAGGGGGCGGGCAGCCCCAGCATTTT. Translating it yields CSVSTGGGQPQHF.

The chain combines TRBV3-1 (or the pseudogene TRBV3-2) with TRBJ2-3; no clear D gene. V lost 2 bases and J 1 base, leaving 16 bases between the germline ends. CDR3 size: 17 residues. Per the germline V gene, CDR1 is LGHDT and CDR2 is YNNKEL (reference sequence). The CDR3 is CASSQKPRVVGTDTQYF. The CDR3 DNA follows: TGTGCCAGCAGCCAAAAGCCTAGAGTTGTGGGCACAGATACGCAGTATTTT.

The V call is TRBV6-4, the J call TRBJ2-1; D gene uncertain. The CDR3 is made up of 12 amino acids. CDR1 is MRHNA, CDR2 SNTAGT, per germline. The V gene lost 8 bases and the J gene lost 2 bases, with 7 bases spanning the gap. CDR3 sequence reads: CASADTYNEQFF. In nucleotides, the CDR3 is TGTGCCAGCGCAGATACCTACAATGAGCAGTTCTTC.

The rearrangement uses TRBV28 and TRBJ1-2, with a possible D match to TRBD1 (6 bases). The CDR3 covers 15 residues. V lost 6 bases to trimming and J lost 5 bases, with 19 bases between them. Germline-derived CDR1 and CDR2 are MDHEN and SYDVKM. The CDR3 bases are TGTGCCAGCAGCCCGCCTCGGGGGGCGGGGTATGGCTACACCTTC. It specifies CASSPPRGAGYGYTF.

This clone was observed a few times. The genes are TRBV24-1 and TRBJ2-2; D may be TRBD2 (5 bases). The CDR3 spans 16 residues. The V gene lost 4 bases and the J gene lost 0 bases, with 11 bases spanning the gap. Germline CDR1 reads KGHDR; CDR2 reads SFDVKD. The DNA of the CDR3 is TGTGCCACCAGTGACCCAGGACTCCCGAACACCGGGGAGCTGTTTTTT. Protein product: CATSDPGLPNTGELFF.

CDR3 in DNA: TGTGCCAGCCTGACCCCGGGGGGGGGAGAGACCCAGTACTTC. Residues: CASLTPGGGETQYF. V gene TRBV28 combines with J gene TRBJ2-5, with 8 nucleotides matching TRBD2. Germline V gene sequence: CDR1 MDHEN, CDR2 SYDVKM. The CDR3 covers 14 residues. The junction had 9 bases not matched to a gene; V was cut back by 8 bases and J by 4 bases. Full variable domain (outside the CDR3, taken from reference TRBV28 and TRBJ2-5): DVKVTQSSRYLVKRTGEKVFLECVQDMDHENMFWYRQDPGLGLRLIYFSYDVKMKEKGDIPEGYSVSREKKERFSLILESASTNQTSMYLCASLTPGGGETQYFGPGTRLLVL.

The gene calls are TRBV27 and TRBJ2-3; 10 bases agree with TRBD2. V lost 6 bases to trimming and J lost 5 bases; unmatched junction nucleotides: 5. The CDR3 length is 14 residues. The germline V gene encodes CDR1 MNHEY and CDR2 SMNVEV (reference sequence). The CDR3 region is CASRLAGKGDTQYF. The CDR3 region has the DNA TGTGCCAGCAGACTAGCGGGGAAAGGAGATACGCAGTATTTT.

The J gene is TRBJ1-5, the V gene TRBV6-5; 7 nucleotides align to TRBD1. V lost 5 bases to trimming and J lost 4 bases; unmatched junction nucleotides: 5. The V gene's germline CDR1 is MNHEY and CDR2 SVGAGI. The CDR3 has 14 amino acids. The CDR3 nucleotides read TGTGCCAGCAGTCGACAGGGTAGGAATCAGCCCCAGCATTTT. It translates to CASSRQGRNQPQHF.

The chain is built from TRBV3-1 (or the pseudogene TRBV3-2) and TRBJ2-7; D unclear. In germline, CDR1 is LGHDT, CDR2 YNNKEL (reference sequence). The CDR3 runs to 13 residues. With 1 base removed from V and 7 bases from J, the gap between germline ends came to 11 bases. The CDR3 DNA reads as TGTGCCAGCAGCCAAGCCTTCGGCGGAGAGCAGTACTTC. Translated, it gives CASSQAFGGEQYF.

V gene TRBV9 combines with J gene TRBJ1-3; D is uncertain. This CDR3 is 16 amino acids long. Germline assignment: CDR1 SGDLS and CDR2 YYNGEE. V shed 0 bases and J shed 0 bases, with 10 bases lying between them. DNA for the CDR3: TGTGCCAGCAGCGTAGGGGCAAACCCCTCTGGAAACACCATATATTTT. It codes for CASSVGANPSGNTIYF.

In its sample, this clone was seen a few times. This chain links TRBV28 with TRBJ1-4, with 8 bases fitting TRBD1. The length of the CDR3 is 15 residues. The V gene's germline CDR1 is MDHEN and CDR2 SYDVKM. V was pared by 2 bases and J by 8 bases, with 7 bases of the junction left unmatched. CDR3 amino acids: CASSLRQGRGEKLFF. The CDR3 DNA follows: TGTGCCAGCAGTTTAAGACAGGGGCGAGGGGAAAAACTGTTTTTT. Drawing the rest from reference TRBV28 and TRBJ1-4, the complete variable domain is DVKVTQSSRYLVKRTGEKVFLECVQDMDHENMFWYRQDPGLGLRLIYFSYDVKMKEKGDIPEGYSVSREKKERFSLILESASTNQTSMYLCASSLRQGRGEKLFFGSGTQLSVL.

This chain connects TRBV24-1 to TRBJ2-7; possible D gene TRBD1, 5 bases. V dropped 2 bases and J dropped 3 bases, with 13 bases sitting between them. CDR1 is KGHDR, CDR2 SFDVKD, per germline. The CDR3 spans 15 residues. The CDR3 region is CATSDSTGQIYEQYF. The CDR3 DNA sequence: TGTGCCACCAGTGATTCTACAGGTCAAATCTACGAGCAGTACTTC.

The genes are TRBV7-9 and TRBJ2-3; TRBD2 matches 8 bases. The CDR3 runs to 19 residues. Trimming at V came to 1 base and at J to 4 bases, leaving 16 bases not matched to a gene. Germline V lookup: CDR1 SEHNR, CDR2 FQNEAQ (reference sequence). Written as DNA, the CDR3 is TGTGCCAGCAGCTTAGGTCTTGACGGGGGGGAGTTCAGACCAGATACGCAGTATTTT. Its translation: CASSLGLDGGEFRPDTQYF. Full variable domain (rest looked up from reference TRBV7-9 and TRBJ2-3): DTGVSQNPRHKITKRGQNVTFRCDPISEHNRLYWYRQTLGQGPEFLTYFQNEAQLEKSRLLSDRFSAERPKGSFSTLEIQRTEQGDSAMYLCASSLGLDGGEFRPDTQYFGPGTRLTVL.

The chain carries TRBV24-1 and TRBJ2-3; 10 positions match TRBD1. Germline-derived CDR1 and CDR2 are KGHDR and SFDVKD. V lost 3 bases and J lost 1; bases outside the gene matches: 3. This CDR3 has 16 amino acids. The CDR3 sequence: CATSDPGTGGTDTQYF. Written as DNA, the CDR3 is TGTGCCACCAGTGATCCCGGGACAGGGGGCACAGATACGCAGTATTTT.

The chain links TRBV11-2 to TRBJ2-7, with a weak D call TRBD1 (6 bases). V lost 0 bases, J lost 3 bases, and 18 bases lay in between. The CDR3 sequence is 17 residues long. Per germline, CDR1 SGHAT and CDR2 FQNNGV. The CDR3 protein is CASSLDVLRTGSYEQYF. The CDR3 bases are TGTGCCAGCAGCTTAGATGTACTTCGCACAGGGAGCTACGAGCAGTACTTC.

CDR3 sequence reads: CASSLIRGDEQYF. In DNA, the CDR3 is TGTGCCAGCAGTTTAATTCGGGGTGACGAGCAGTACTTC. The chain combines TRBV28 with TRBJ2-7; weak D call: TRBD2 (5 bases). CDR3 length equals 13 residues. V lost 2 bases to trimming and J lost 5 bases, with 10 bases between them. CDR1 is MDHEN, CDR2 SYDVKM, per germline.

The chain couples TRBV5-6 to TRBJ2-3; 9 nucleotides match TRBD1. CDR1 is SGHDT and CDR2 is YYEEEE in the germline V gene. V gave up 3 bases and J gave up 4 bases; unmatched junction bases: 3. The CDR3 is made up of 14 amino acids. CDR3 nucleotides: TGTGCCAGCAGCTGGGACAGGGTCCCAGATACGCAGTATTTT. Protein: CASSWDRVPDTQYF.

V usage is TRBV6-2 or TRBV6-3 and J usage is TRBJ2-3, with 10 positions matching TRBD2. Losses at the gene ends were 6 bases for V and 13 bases for J; bases not matched to a gene: 19. Germline V gene lookup returns CDR1 MNHEY and CDR2 SVGEGT. The CDR3 totals 16 residues. CDR3 in DNA: TGTGCCAGCAGCTCGGTCGGGGCTAGCGGGGGCCTACGAAAGTATTTT. The encoded protein is CASSSVGASGGLRKYF.

This clone turned up a few times. J is TRBJ2-2 and V is TRBV27; weak D call: TRBD1 (5 bases). Per the germline V gene, CDR1 is MNHEY and CDR2 is SMNVEV (reference sequence). V gave up 1 base and J gave up 5 bases, with 8 bases separating them. The CDR3 has 14 residues. The CDR3 DNA follows: TGTGCCAGCAGTTTATGGCAGGGAACCGGGGAGCTGTTTTTT. Translating gives CASSLWQGTGELFF.

The chain is built from TRBV3-1 (or the pseudogene TRBV3-2) and TRBJ1-3; the D gene is possibly TRBD1 (5 bases). The CDR3 extends over 16 amino acids. From germline, CDR1 is LGHDT and CDR2 YNNKEL (reference sequence). Between the trimmed V and J ends, which lost 2 bases and 0 bases, there was a span of 11 bases. The CDR3 sequence: CASSQKQASSGNTIYF. CDR3 in DNA: TGTGCCAGCAGCCAAAAACAGGCCAGCTCTGGAAACACCATATATTTT.